This paragraph reports one T cell receptor beta chain. Cells sorted as Tregs were CD4+, CD25+ and CD127-/low. Via MiXCR, TCRdb re-called the 5' RACE reads, giving one row per CDR3 protein. The repertoire holds about 42,000 distinct CDR3 sequences, with about 20% as singletons. The source material was Tregs sorted from blood. This receptor was obtained from a female donor with breast cancer.

The CDR3: CASSSRDRRNQPQQF. The CDR3 DNA sequence: TGTGCCAGCAGCTCCCGGGACAGAAGAAATCAGCCCCAGCAGTTT. The chain joins TRBV21-1 to TRBJ1-5; the table's D call of TRBD1 was not tested on the DNA. TRBV21-1 counts as a pseudogene. The CDR3 is 15 amino acids.